This T cell receptor (beta chain) was sequenced during a study of T cell clones after liver transplantation. Sequencing used immunoSEQ multiplex PCR; TCRdb keeps in-frame clones, though not all of them. The data contain roughly 97,000 clones, around 86% of them seen just once; the ten biggest clones take up about 1%. Trimming pared 3 bases from V and 4 bases from J, leaving 15 bases between. The CDR3 sequence is 15 residues long. Per the germline V gene, CDR1 is MDHEN and CDR2 is SYDVKM. The TCR originated in a human donor who received a liver transplant. The V call is TRBV28, the J call TRBJ2-5, with a tentative D call TRBD2 (6 bases). The sequences come from CD4+ T cells from blood, collected before liver transplant. The CDR3 is CASSFRGAGLETQYF. DNA of the CDR3: TGTGCCAGCAGTTTTCGGGGCGCGGGGCTAGAGACCCAGTACTTC. The whole variable domain, remainder taken from reference TRBV28 and TRBJ2-5, is DVKVTQSSRYLVKRTGEKVFLECVQDMDHENMFWYRQDPGLGLRLIYFSYDVKMKEKGDIPEGYSVSREKKERFSLILESASTNQTSMYLCASSFRGAGLETQYFGPGTRLLVL.